Listed here is a single TCR beta chain. Its antigen is still unknown. The sample originates from a study of T cell responses to AZD1222 COVID-19 vaccine. Whole-study findings and limits: Reports indicate that nearly half of spike-specific TCRs are directed at unmutated variant regions. White British people made up most donors, females outnumbered males, and clonal diversity was possibly underestimated.

Germline V gene lookup returns CDR1 GTSNPN and CDR2 SVGIG (reference sequence). The CDR3 has 11 residues. Only in-frame clones appear in the TCRdb table, and some are missing; sequencing was by immunoSEQ multiplex PCR. The sample has 75,000 to 95,000 clones; more than 70% are singletons. Here the sequenced sample was peripheral blood, taken on day 0 of AZD1222 vaccination. The J gene is TRBJ1-1, the V gene TRBV30, with a weak D call TRBD1 (6 bases). The sequence was obtained from an adult in good health. CDR3 loop: CGGARGTEAFF. The DNA of the CDR3 is TGTGGGGGGGCTAGGGGAACTGAAGCTTTCTTT.